The T cell receptor (beta chain) under discussion was sequenced for a study of shared clonotypes between healthy human individuals. Study-wide results and caveats: In four donors, 4.5% to 5.5% of naive CD4 clonotypes appeared in common.

Assay used: immunoSEQ multiplex PCR; TCRdb lists only in-frame clones, some missing. The sample holds 2 million to 3 million clones; 93% are singletons and the top ten take 0.36%. As for this clone: Its antigen is unidentified.

Germline V lookup: CDR1 MNHEY, CDR2 SMNVEV (reference sequence). The CDR3 has 14 amino acids. Deletions cut 5 bases from V and 0 bases from J, with 9 bases between. This TCR derives from a man aged 18 to 29 in good health. Some clones in this sample may be carry-over from other donors' samples. The sample comprised naive CD4+ T cells from PBMCs. Sample subset: CD45RA+ positively selected. This chain links TRBV27 with TRBJ2-3; D remains unclear. CDR3 sequence reads: CASSPWGSTDTQYF. As DNA, the CDR3 is TGTGCCAGCAGTCCCTGGGGAAGCACAGATACGCAGTATTTT.